The 2 T cell receptor beta chains below all came from one sample that was sequenced in a study of cytomegalovirus exposure and HLA in healthy donors. Primers for the PCR totalled 60 Vbeta and 13 Jbeta. Clones were sequenced by immunoSEQ multiplex PCR, and TCRdb holds only the in-frame ones, with some missing. Among 150,000 to 200,000 clones, more than 75% were seen once, and the ten largest hold under 15%. Sequenced input: PBMCs. These receptors came from a woman aged 40 to 49 in good health and CMV-seronegative.

V and J are TRBV10-1 and TRBJ2-1, with D tentatively TRBD1 (5 bases). The germline V gene has CDR1 WNHNN and CDR2 SYGVQD (reference sequence). The CDR3 has 13 amino acids. V dropped 3 bases and J dropped 5 bases, with 8 bases sitting between them. CDR3 DNA: TGCGCCAGCAGTGATGGACACAACAATGAGCAGTTCTTC. Encoded protein: CASSDGHNNEQFF.

V usage is TRBV7-9 and J usage is TRBJ2-7, with a possible D match to TRBD2 (5 bases). The CDR3 extends over 17 amino acids. Trimming cost V 6 bases and J 2 bases, with 23 bases left between them. The V gene's germline CDR1 is SEHNR and CDR2 FQNEAQ (reference sequence). CDR3 loop: CASSPRGEAGPTYEQYF. CDR3 bases: TGTGCCAGCAGTCCCCGGGGTGAGGCGGGCCCAACCTACGAGCAGTACTTC.